This T cell receptor (beta chain) appears in the sequencing data of a study of blood T cell repertoires in COVID-19. A few counts support this clone. The CDR3 loop spans 15 amino acids. CDR1 SNHLY and CDR2 FYNNEI come from the germline V gene. V was trimmed by 3 bases and J by 4 bases, leaving 12 bases between them. Here immunoSEQ multiplex PCR was the method, and the copy in TCRdb shows in-frame clones only, minus some. The data contain about 120,000 clones, 85% to 90% of them singletons. The chain has TRBV2 and TRBJ2-2, with D possibly matching TRBD1 (5 bases). Sequencing input: peripheral blood. The receptor's source is a man aged 60 to 69 with acute or convalescent COVID-19. The CDR3 protein is CASSEGPPPTGELFF. The CDR3 region has the DNA TGTGCCAGCAGTGAGGGGCCACCACCCACCGGGGAGCTGTTTTTT. Complete variable domain (other parts from reference TRBV2 and TRBJ2-2): EPEVTQTPSHQVTQMGQEVILRCVPISNHLYFYWYRQILGQKVEFLVSFYNNEISEKSEIFDDQFSVERPDGSNFTLKIRSTKLEDSAMYFCASSEGPPPTGELFFGEGSRLTVL.